The 25 T cell receptor beta chains in this list originate from one sample, sequenced in a study of OX40 agonist ivuxolimab in advanced cancers. Repertoires were generated with immunoSEQ multiplex PCR, while TCRdb's copy carries only in-frame clones and drops some. The sample lists over 80,000 clones, 70% to 90% occurring once. The sample here was CD4+ or CD8+ T cells sorted from blood, taken in a trial of the OX40 agonist ivuxolimab. These receptor sequences come from an adult with an advanced solid tumor such as melanoma, head and neck, liver or kidney cancer.

The chain is built from TRBV7-9 and TRBJ2-5; D not certain. Germline V gene data show CDR1 as SEHNR and CDR2 as FQNEAQ (reference sequence). The V end lost 6 bases, the J end lost 5 bases, and 4 bases lay between the germline ends. The CDR3 runs 10 residues. DNA of the CDR3: TGTGCCAGCAGAGGGGAGACCCAGTACTTC. Translated: CASRGETQYF.

Note on this clone: The same CDR3 is also encoded by other DNA sequences in this sample. This chain links TRBV18 with TRBJ2-7; 8 bases line up with TRBD2. Germline lookup yields CDR1 KGHSH and CDR2 LQKENI. This CDR3 contains 15 residues. Trimming removed 2 bases from V and 3 bases from J; junction bases left unmatched: 6. The DNA for the CDR3 is TGTGCCAGCTCACCAGCGGGAGGCCCCCTCTACGAGCAGTACTTC. Protein product: CASSPAGGPLYEQYF.

The rearrangement uses TRBV4-3 and TRBJ2-1; D possibly matches TRBD1 or TRBD2 (5 bases each). The CDR3 is 15 amino acids. V was clipped by 3 bases and J by 0 bases, with 9 bases between them. Germline loops: CDR1 LGHNA, CDR2 YSLEER. The CDR3 DNA sequence: TGCGCCAGCAGCCACAGGGAGCTCTCCTACAATGAGCAGTTCTTC. It encodes CASSHRELSYNEQFF.

V gene TRBV5-1 combines with J gene TRBJ1-2; perhaps TRBD1 as D (6 bases). The germline CDR1 and CDR2 sequences are SGHRS and YFSETQ. The V end lost 2 bases, the J end lost 4 bases, and 12 bases lay between the germline ends. This CDR3 spans 14 amino acids. The CDR3, as DNA: TGCGCCAGCAGCTTCGAGGGGGAATCCTATGGCTACACCTTC. It codes for CASSFEGESYGYTF.

This rearrangement joins TRBV21-1 to TRBJ1-2. TRBV21-1 represents a pseudogene. CDR3 size: 12 residues. The CDR3 spells CASSIRDVGYTF. CDR3 nucleotides: TGTGCCAGCAGCATTCGGGACGTTGGCTACACCTTC.

The V and J genes are TRBV18 and TRBJ1-1, with TRBD1 matching 7 bases. The germline V gene encodes CDR1 KGHSH and CDR2 LQKENI. After removal of 1 base from V and 3 bases from J, the junction contained 5 bases not matched to a gene. The CDR3 loop spans 15 amino acids. CDR3 in DNA: TGTGCCAGCTCACCACTCGAGGGGGCGCACACTGAAGCTTTCTTT. This codes for CASSPLEGAHTEAFF.

This clone has at least ten counts. The CDR3 coding sequence is TGTGCCAGCAGAGCAACAGGGAATGAAGGTACTGAAGCTTTCTTT. Protein product: CASRATGNEGTEAFF. The rearrangement links TRBV6-1 to TRBJ1-1; weak D call: TRBD1 (6 bases). CDR1 is MNHNS, CDR2 SASEGT, per germline. CDR3 length: 15 amino acids. The V end was cut by 6 bases, the J end by 5 bases, with 19 bases between.

The chain is built from TRBV7-3 and TRBJ2-5; no definite D call. The CDR3 has 14 amino acids. Germline V gives CDR1 SGHTA, CDR2 FQGTGA. Trimming cost V 5 bases and J 5 bases, with 15 bases left between them. The CDR3 loop is CASSPGSSLETQYF. The CDR3 DNA reads as TGTGCCAGCAGCCCTGGGTCCAGTTTGGAGACCCAGTACTTC. The full variable domain, completed using reference TRBV7-3 and TRBJ2-5, is GAGVSQTPSNKVTEKGKYVELRCDPISGHTALYWYRQSLGQGPEFLIYFQGTGAADDSGLPNDRFFAVRPEGSVSTLKIQRTERGDSAVYLCASSPGSSLETQYFGPGTRLLVL.

This clone is a singleton in its sample. The chain is built from TRBV6-5 and TRBJ1-1, with D possibly being TRBD1 (5 bases). V lost 2 bases and J 1 base, leaving 14 bases between the germline ends. Germline CDR1 and CDR2: MNHEY and SVGAGI. The CDR3 runs to 16 residues. The CDR3 DNA is TGTGCCAGCAGTTACGGTTCAGCGGGGGGGAACACTGAAGCTTTCTTT. Translation gives CASSYGSAGGNTEAFF.

The gene calls are TRBV5-4 and TRBJ2-1; 10 nucleotides match TRBD2. Trimming took 0 bases from V and 0 from J; bases not matched to a gene: 3. There are 17 residues in the CDR3. Germline V gives CDR1 SGHNT, CDR2 YYREEE (reference sequence). In DNA form, the CDR3 reads TGTGCCAGCAGCTTGGCTAGCGGGAGCAGCTCCTACAATGAGCAGTTCTTC. Its translation: CASSLASGSSSYNEQFF.

V and J are TRBV7-2 and TRBJ2-1, with unresolved D. The ends were cut back, 5 bases at V and 6 bases at J, with 11 bases in the middle. Germline CDR1 SGHTA, CDR2 FQGNSA. This CDR3 comprises 13 residues. DNA of the CDR3: TGTGCCAGCAGCCTAGGTCCCCTCAATGAGCAGTTCTTC. Residues: CASSLGPLNEQFF.

This chain joins TRBV6-6 and TRBJ2-5; TRBD1 matches 7 bases. V lost 6 bases to trimming and J lost 2 bases; unmatched junction nucleotides: 3. The CDR3 runs to 13 residues. Germline V gene lookup returns CDR1 MNHNY and CDR2 SVGAGI (reference sequence). CDR3 residues: CASRGQAQETQYF. CDR3 bases: TGTGCCAGCAGAGGACAGGCTCAAGAGACCCAGTACTTC.

This chain joins TRBV30 and TRBJ1-2; D is possibly TRBD1 (5 bases). The ends were cut back, 2 bases at V and 4 bases at J, with 17 bases in the middle. The V gene's germline CDR1 is GTSNPN and CDR2 SVGIG (reference sequence). The CDR3 loop spans 15 amino acids. In DNA, the CDR3 is TGTGCCTGGAGTCAGACGGGGCAGGGTATCTATGGCTACACCTTC. Translating gives CAWSQTGQGIYGYTF.

The chain links TRBV25-1 to TRBJ1-1; no clear D. Trimming removed 1 base from V and 2 bases from J, with 8 bases in between. This CDR3 contains 14 residues. Germline V lookup: CDR1 MGHDK, CDR2 SYGVNS. CDR3 sequence: CASSELQSNTEAFF. The DNA of the CDR3 is TGTGCCAGCAGTGAATTACAGAGCAACACTGAAGCTTTCTTT. Looking up the rest from reference TRBV25-1 and TRBJ1-1 gives the full variable domain: EADIYQTPRYLVIGTGKKITLECSQTMGHDKMYWYQQDPGMELHLIHYSYGVNSTEKGDLSSESTVSRIRTEHFPLTLESARPSHTSQYLCASSELQSNTEAFFGQGTRLTVV.

The V call is TRBV14, the J call TRBJ2-3, with D tentatively TRBD2 (6 bases). This CDR3 has 14 amino acids. Germline V gene sequence: CDR1 SGHDN, CDR2 FVKESK. V was trimmed by 3 bases and J by 2 bases, leaving 9 bases between them. The CDR3 reads CASSQVAVTDTQYF. DNA of the CDR3: TGTGCCAGCAGCCAGGTAGCGGTCACAGATACGCAGTATTTT.

This clone was seen once. The chain has TRBV28 and TRBJ1-1; D is uncertain. Trimming removed 6 bases at V and 1 base at J, with 9 bases between. Germline values: CDR1 MDHEN, CDR2 SYDVKM. The CDR3 is 13 amino acids. CDR3 DNA sequence: TGTGCCAGCAGCCGTCGGGGGAACACTGAAGCTTTCTTT. Amino acids: CASSRRGNTEAFF.

J is TRBJ1-1 and V is TRBV6-5, with D perhaps TRBD1 (5 bases). Germline V CDR1 and CDR2: MNHEY, SVGAGI. Trimming shortened V by 6 bases and J by 3 bases, and 17 bases separated the two germline ends. This CDR3 has 15 amino acids. The CDR3 spells CASRKTGRADTEAFF. The CDR3 coding sequence is TGTGCCAGCAGAAAAACAGGTAGAGCGGACACTGAAGCTTTCTTT.

This chain links TRBV6-1 with TRBJ1-1; unclear D gene. The germline gives CDR1 MNHNS, CDR2 SASEGT. CDR3 size: 11 residues. Trimming cost V 8 bases and J 0 bases, with 4 bases left between them. The DNA for the CDR3 is TGTGCCAGCGGATTGAACACTGAAGCTTTCTTT. Translated: CASGLNTEAFF.

The chain carries TRBV6-9 and TRBJ1-5; D may be TRBD1 (6 bases). Germline CDR1 is MNHGY and CDR2 is SVAAGI. The CDR3 consists of 19 residues. V was trimmed by 6 bases and J by 0 bases, leaving 24 bases between them. Here the CDR3 reads CASRPWEGRLGGSNQPQHF. The CDR3 DNA is TGTGCCAGCAGACCCTGGGAGGGAAGGTTAGGGGGTAGCAATCAGCCCCAGCATTTT.

CDR3 residues: CASSSGTSTNTGELFF. The CDR3 DNA is TGTGCCAGCAGCTCCGGGACTAGCACGAACACCGGGGAGCTGTTTTTT. The chain carries TRBV5-4 and TRBJ2-2; TRBD2 aligns across 9 bases. The V segment lost 3 bases and the J segment 0 bases; nucleotides outside the gene matches: 3. Germline loops: CDR1 SGHNT, CDR2 YYREEE (reference sequence). This CDR3 has 16 amino acids.

The chain employs TRBV27 and TRBJ2-1; 7 bases align to TRBD2. Germline V lookup: CDR1 MNHEY, CDR2 SMNVEV (reference sequence). The CDR3 has 14 amino acids. V gave up 4 bases and J gave up 4 bases; unmatched junction bases: 4. The CDR3 reads CASSWGGLYNEQFF. In DNA form, the CDR3 reads TGTGCCAGCAGTTGGGGAGGGTTGTACAATGAGCAGTTCTTC.

The V call is TRBV7-2, the J call TRBJ2-5; the D is unclear. Per the germline V gene, CDR1 is SGHTA and CDR2 is FQGNSA. This CDR3 is built from 13 residues. V lost 5 bases and J 0 bases, leaving 7 bases between the germline ends. The DNA for the CDR3 is TGTGCCAGCAGCCAGTCTAACCAAGAGACCCAGTACTTC. Its translation is CASSQSNQETQYF.

V and J are TRBV6-6 and TRBJ1-3; 9 nucleotides align to TRBD1. In germline, CDR1 is MNHNY, CDR2 SVGAGI (reference sequence). Germline trimming cut 10 bases from V and 5 bases from J; bases unmatched to any gene: 15. This CDR3 is built from 16 residues. The CDR3 DNA is TGTGCCACACAGTTATCGGGGACAGGGTTTCGAAACACCATATATTTT. It is translated as CATQLSGTGFRNTIYF.

The rearrangement links TRBV18 to TRBJ2-3; possibly TRBD1 for D (6 bases). The CDR3 extends over 13 amino acids. The V end was cut by 3 bases, the J end by 6 bases, with 10 bases between. Germline V lookup: CDR1 KGHSH, CDR2 LQKENI. CDR3 sequence: CASSPRGGDTQYF. As DNA, the CDR3 is TGTGCCAGCTCACCCCGAGGGGGTGATACGCAGTATTTT.

The genes are TRBV7-9 and TRBJ1-1; no definite D call. The ends were cut back, 6 bases at V and 0 bases at J, with 5 bases in the middle. The germline gives CDR1 SEHNR, CDR2 FQNEAQ (reference sequence). The length of the CDR3 is 12 residues. CDR3 region: CASRTLNTEAFF. The CDR3 DNA is TGTGCCAGCAGAACCTTGAACACTGAAGCTTTCTTT.